This T cell receptor (beta chain) was sequenced during a study of T and B cells in COVID-19 patients. Study context: Of roughly 22 active-infection patients, under 15 were critically ill with mechanical ventilation or extracorporeal membrane oxygenation. Study-level results: Active COVID-19 showed highly clonal TRB repertoires; recovery showed diversity and richness above healthy donors.

CDR1 LGHNT and CDR2 FRNRAP come from the germline V gene. The CDR3 loop spans 16 amino acids. V dropped 2 bases and J dropped 3; count of bases not matched to a gene: 5. As regards this clonotype: The antigen remains unidentified.

Multiplex PCR with BIOMED2 TRB-A/B primer pools amplified TRB rearrangements. TCRdb processed the multiplex PCR reads anew with MiXCR; each CDR3 protein has one entry. The sample shows around 30,000 distinct CDR3 sequences, approximately 30% of them seen only once. TRB was amplified from around 250-500 ng of blood genomic DNA. The chain joins TRBV12-5 to TRBJ2-2, with 8 bases matching TRBD1. The origin of this receptor is a human donor who had recovered from COVID-19. The source material was blood. This CDR3 reads CASGLTTGGYTGELFF. The CDR3 nucleotides read TGTGCTAGTGGTTTGACCACAGGGGGTTACACCGGGGAGCTGTTTTTT.